The 18 T cell receptor beta chains reported below all come from one sample, sequenced in a study of shared clonotypes between healthy human individuals (dated by TCRdb to the early 2020s). Library prep was done by the immunoSEQ multiplex PCR assay. This immuneACCESS table, as held by TCRdb, lists in-frame sequences with V and J called but not all clones. Of the missing ones, under half trace to an unresolved V gene in checked studies; the others have no known cause. Within this sample are about 2.4 million clones, with 80% to 95% of them counted one time only. The top ten hold 0.35% to 0.45% of the sample. The sequenced material came from naive CD4+ T cells from PBMCs. The sample's cell subset or site label is to be understood as: CD45RA+ positively selected. The source of these receptors is a man between 18 and 35 years old in good health. Some clones in this sample may be carry-over from other donors' samples.

The rearrangement joins TRBV11-2 to TRBJ2-7; D unclear. The germline V and J ends were trimmed by 5 bases and 2 bases, with 16 bases remaining between them. The CDR3 sequence is 15 residues long. CDR1 and CDR2 from the germline V gene are SGHAT and FQNNGV. The CDR3 protein is CASSQGVHRTYEQYF. CDR3 in DNA: TGTGCCAGCAGCCAAGGAGTCCACCGAACCTACGAGCAGTACTTC.

The J gene is TRBJ2-3, the V gene TRBV5-1; the match to TRBD1 covers 8 bases. J gave up 0 bases and V 6 bases, and 18 bases lay outside the gene matches. The CDR3 is 19 amino acids. Germline values: CDR1 SGHRS, CDR2 YFSETQ. The CDR3 DNA follows: TGCGCCAGCATTCTCGCCGAAGGGGGACGACAGGGGAGCACAGATACGCAGTATTTT. Its translation is CASILAEGGRQGSTDTQYF.

The chain has TRBV6-6 and TRBJ1-4, with D possibly TRBD1 on 5 matching bases. With 7 bases removed from V and 0 bases from J, the gap between germline ends came to 15 bases. There are 16 residues in the CDR3. Per germline, CDR1 MNHNY and CDR2 SVGAGI (reference sequence). The CDR3 region has the DNA TGTGCCAGCACTAAAGCCCCACAGGCAACTAATGAAAAACTGTTTTTT. It translates to CASTKAPQATNEKLFF.

V gene TRBV5-4 combines with J gene TRBJ2-7, with 10 bases fitting TRBD1. Germline V CDR1 and CDR2: SGHNT, YYREEE (reference sequence). The CDR3 sequence is 16 residues long. After removal of 5 bases from V and 6 bases from J, the junction contained 14 bases not matched to a gene. CDR3 sequence (DNA): TGTGCCAGCAGATCCGGGACAGGGGTAAATCTGGGCGAGCAGTACTTC. Translating gives CASRSGTGVNLGEQYF.

This clone was observed a handful of times. Different DNA sequences within this sample yield the same CDR3. The chain carries TRBV27 and TRBJ1-2; TRBD1 matches at 7 bases. From germline, CDR1 is MNHEY and CDR2 SMNVEV (reference sequence). This CDR3 spans 12 amino acids. The V segment lost 6 bases and the J segment 4 bases; nucleotides outside the gene matches: 2. The DNA of the CDR3 is TGTGCCAGCAGGGACAGGTTCTATGGCTACACCTTC. It specifies CASRDRFYGYTF.

This clone was observed once. The chain joins TRBV29-1 to TRBJ2-3; 14 positions match TRBD2. The CDR3 has 14 amino acids. Germline lookup yields CDR1 SQVTM and CDR2 ANQGSEA. V shed 5 bases, J shed 4 bases, and the junction held 2 bases outside the gene matches. The CDR3 nucleotides are TGCAGCGTTCGACTAGCGGGAGGGCCAGATACGCAGTATTTT. Translating gives CSVRLAGGPDTQYF.

CDR3 in amino acids: CASSAWGSERGGYNEQFF. The CDR3 DNA reads as TGCGCCAGCAGCGCCTGGGGTTCGGAGAGGGGAGGTTACAATGAGCAGTTCTTC. The rearrangement joins TRBV5-1 to TRBJ2-1; perhaps TRBD2 as D (6 bases). This CDR3 contains 18 residues. Germline V gene lookup returns CDR1 SGHRS and CDR2 YFSETQ. Between the trimmed V and J ends, which lost 4 bases and 4 bases, there was a span of 24 bases.

V usage is TRBV12-5 and J usage is TRBJ2-5; D may be TRBD1 (6 bases). Trimming removed 4 bases from V and 11 bases from J, with 14 bases in between. Germline V CDR1 and CDR2: LGHNT, FRNRAP. The CDR3 sequence is 12 residues long. In nucleotides, the CDR3 is TGTGCTAGTGGTTCCAATGACAGGACTCAGTACTTC. Its protein product is CASGSNDRTQYF.

In the case of this clone: The junction does not match germline at one end; this may be a read error. This specimen includes other DNA sequences encoding the same CDR3. The chain combines TRBV7-9 with TRBJ2-7; D not resolved. The CDR3 has 11 residues. CDR1 SEHNR and CDR2 FQNEAQ come from the germline V gene (reference sequence). CDR3 DNA: TGCGCCAGCAGCCTTCCCTACGAGCAGTACTTC. The encoded protein is CASSLPYEQYF. Drawing the rest from reference TRBV7-9 and TRBJ2-7, the complete variable domain is DTGVSQNPRHKITKRGQNVTFRCDPISEHNRLYWYRQTLGQGPEFLTYFQNEAQLEKSRLLSDRFSAERPKGSFSTLEIQRTEQGDSAMYLCASSLPYEQYFGPGTRLTVT.

This chain joins TRBV5-1 and TRBJ2-1, with a tentative D call TRBD2 (5 bases). The CDR3 length is 19 residues. V shed 4 bases and J shed 0 bases, with 23 bases lying between them. The germline CDR1 and CDR2 sequences are SGHRS and YFSETQ. Here the CDR3 DNA reads TGCGCCAGCAGCCTAGAAGGAGACCAGCGGCTTAGCTCCTACAATGAGCAGTTCTTC. Translated, it gives CASSLEGDQRLSSYNEQFF.

This clone has more than one count but fewer than ten. This chain links TRBV5-1 with TRBJ1-4; TRBD1 matches at 7 bases. J gave up 0 bases and V 4 bases, and 9 bases lay outside the gene matches. Looked up from germline, CDR1 is SGHRS and CDR2 is YFSETQ. The CDR3 contains 17 residues. CDR3 in amino acids: CASSTGQNIATNEKLFF. The CDR3 nucleotides are TGCGCCAGCAGCACGGGACAGAATATTGCAACTAATGAAAAACTGTTTTTT.

Comment on this clone: This sample also contains other DNA sequences that code for the same CDR3. V is TRBV27 and J is TRBJ2-5, with 7 bases matching TRBD1. Germline V gene data show CDR1 as MNHEY and CDR2 as SMNVEV (reference sequence). The CDR3 contains 15 residues. V trimming: 4 bases; J trimming: 4 bases; junction bases outside the gene matches: 9. CDR3 coding DNA: TGTGCCAGCAGTTCTCGACAGGGCGCGAGAGAGACCCAGTACTTC. Its protein is CASSSRQGARETQYF.

This chain links TRBV9 with TRBJ2-3; no firm D call. This CDR3 contains 15 residues. The germline gives CDR1 SGDLS, CDR2 YYNGEE. V shed 3 bases and J shed 1 base, with 12 bases lying between them. The CDR3 sequence: CASSAVPEGTDTQYF. The CDR3 DNA reads TGTGCCAGCAGCGCCGTACCCGAGGGCACAGATACGCAGTATTTT.

The rearrangement joins TRBV7-7 to TRBJ2-2; D not resolved. The CDR3 is made up of 15 amino acids. V lost 0 bases and J lost 4, with 9 bases in between. The germline CDR1 and CDR2 sequences are SSHAT and FNYEAQ (reference sequence). DNA for the CDR3: TGTGCCAGCAGCTTAGCGCCGGCTGGCACCGGGGAGCTGTTTTTT. Residues: CASSLAPAGTGELFF.

The J gene is TRBJ2-3, the V gene TRBV7-2; D ambiguous. V dropped 8 bases and J dropped 4 bases, with 19 bases sitting between them. This CDR3 has 15 residues. The V gene's germline CDR1 is SGHTA and CDR2 FQGNSA. The CDR3 is CASSYTAVGADTQYF. DNA for the CDR3: TGTGCCAGCTCCTACACCGCGGTTGGCGCAGATACGCAGTATTTT.

This chain's CDR3 is CASSPRQGTDTQYF. The DNA for the CDR3 is TGTGCCAGTAGTCCTCGACAGGGAACAGATACGCAGTATTTT. The chain joins TRBV19 to TRBJ2-3; 7 bases are a match to TRBD1. The CDR3 length is 14 residues. Trimming removed 5 bases from V and 3 bases from J; junction bases left unmatched: 5. The germline gives CDR1 LNHDA, CDR2 SQIVND (reference sequence).

This chain uses TRBV29-1 with TRBJ2-3; 10 bases are shared with TRBD2. The CDR3 is 15 amino acids. Germline CDR1 and CDR2: SQVTM and ANQGSEA. V lost 7 bases and J lost 3; bases outside the gene matches: 10. CDR3 residues: CSAQGVAGGTDTQYF. The CDR3 DNA reads TGCAGCGCCCAGGGGGTAGCGGGAGGAACAGATACGCAGTATTTT.

The chain joins TRBV4-1 to TRBJ2-7; no clear D gene. Trimming cost V 2 bases and J 2 bases, with 7 bases left between them. The CDR3 is made up of 13 amino acids. Germline assignment: CDR1 MGHRA and CDR2 YSYEKL. In DNA form, the CDR3 reads TGCGCCAGCAGCCAATTCGGTGCCTACGAGCAGTACTTC. It translates to CASSQFGAYEQYF.